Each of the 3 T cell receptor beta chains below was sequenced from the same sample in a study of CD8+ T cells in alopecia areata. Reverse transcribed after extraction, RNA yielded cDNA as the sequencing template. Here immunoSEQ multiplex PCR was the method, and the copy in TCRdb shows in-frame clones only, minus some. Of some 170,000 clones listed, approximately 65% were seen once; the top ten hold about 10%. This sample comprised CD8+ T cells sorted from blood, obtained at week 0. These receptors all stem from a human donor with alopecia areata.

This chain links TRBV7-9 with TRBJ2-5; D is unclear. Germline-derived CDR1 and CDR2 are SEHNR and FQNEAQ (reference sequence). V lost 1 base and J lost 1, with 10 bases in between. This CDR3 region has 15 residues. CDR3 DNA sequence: TGTGCCAGCAGCTTAGGAACCAGCGTCCAAGAGACCCAGTACTTC. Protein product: CASSLGTSVQETQYF.

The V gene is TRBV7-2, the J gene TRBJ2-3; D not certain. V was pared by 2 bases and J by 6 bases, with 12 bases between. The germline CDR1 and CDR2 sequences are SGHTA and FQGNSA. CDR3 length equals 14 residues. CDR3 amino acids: CASSLLGGKDTQYF. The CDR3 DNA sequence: TGTGCCAGCAGCTTATTGGGCGGAAAGGATACGCAGTATTTT.

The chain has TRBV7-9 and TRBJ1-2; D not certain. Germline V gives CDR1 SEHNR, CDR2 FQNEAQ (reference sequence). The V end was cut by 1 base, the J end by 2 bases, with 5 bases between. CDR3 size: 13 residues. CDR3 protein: CASSLGRNYGYTF. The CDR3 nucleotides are TGTGCCAGCAGCTTAGGTCGAAACTATGGCTACACCTTC.